This T cell receptor beta chain is from a study of breast tumors, draining lymph nodes, adjacent tissues. TCRdb independently ran MiXCR on the multiplex PCR reads; one entry per CDR3 protein. The sample shows 150,000 to 200,000 distinct CDR3 sequences, 30% to 35% of them seen only once. Breast cancer patients provided tissue from their axillary draining lymph nodes. The sample holds many counts of this clonotype. Germline-derived CDR1 and CDR2 are MDHEN and SYDVKM. CDR3 length equals 15 residues. J lost 5 bases, V lost 8 bases, and 6 bases had no gene match. The sample consisted of axillary lymph node tissue. The gene calls are TRBV28 and TRBJ2-3; 14 nucleotides agree with TRBD2. This clonotype originated in a female donor with breast cancer. Some clones in this sample may be carry-over from other donors' samples. The CDR3 bases are TGTGCCAGCTTGGGACTAGCGGGGGCGGGAGATACGCAGTATTTT. Its protein is CASLGLAGAGDTQYF.